The 28 T cell receptor beta chains reported below all come from one sample, sequenced in a study of blood T cell repertoires in COVID-19. The protocol was immunoSEQ multiplex PCR, while the TCRdb copy is restricted to in-frame clones and leaves out a portion. The table has 150,000 or so clones, roughly 84% seen once. The sample taken for sequencing was PBMCs or T cells enriched from blood (not recorded which). These receptors were taken from a woman in her forties or fifties who had been exposed to COVID-19.

The rearrangement joins TRBV6-5 to TRBJ2-5, with D uncertain. V was cut by 0 bases and J by 2 bases, with 7 bases left in between. The germline gives CDR1 MNHEY, CDR2 SVGAGI. CDR3 length: 14 residues. In DNA, the CDR3 is TGTGCCAGCAGTTACTCGGTCAGTCAAGAGACCCAGTACTTC. Translated, it gives CASSYSVSQETQYF.

The chain is built from TRBV11-2 and TRBJ2-5; tentatively, D is TRBD2 (6 bases). Germline V gives CDR1 SGHAT, CDR2 FQNNGV. Trimming took 0 bases from V and 4 from J, leaving 9 bases between them. The CDR3 sequence is 14 residues long. This CDR3 is CASSLDSGAETQYF. DNA of the CDR3: TGTGCCAGCAGCTTAGATAGCGGAGCAGAGACCCAGTACTTC.

The V and J genes are TRBV4-3 and TRBJ2-2, with 9 bases that match TRBD1. This CDR3 is 14 amino acids long. The V gene's germline CDR1 is LGHNA and CDR2 YSLEER. Trimming cost V 1 base and J 11 bases; bases outside gene matches: 5. For the CDR3, the DNA is TGCGCCAGCAGCCAAGGGGACAGGGTTGGAGAGCTGTTTTTT. It codes for CASSQGDRVGELFF.

This chain joins TRBV2 and TRBJ2-1; possible D gene TRBD2, 5 bases. The V end was cut by 8 bases, the J end by 8 bases, with 25 bases between. CDR1 and CDR2 (germline): SNHLY, FYNNEI. The CDR3 is 16 amino acids. The CDR3 DNA sequence: TGTGCCAGCCAGAACACCGACTACCCCCGTCCCCATGAGCAGTTCTTC. Translation: CASQNTDYPRPHEQFF.

The chain has TRBV19 and TRBJ1-2; 8 positions match TRBD1. CDR1 is LNHDA, CDR2 SQIVND, per germline (reference sequence). Trimming at V came to 5 bases and at J to 2 bases, leaving 4 bases not matched to a gene. The CDR3 sequence is 14 residues long. CDR3 DNA: TGTGCCAGTAGTCCGGACAGGGTGAACTATGGCTACACCTTC. Encoded protein: CASSPDRVNYGYTF.

This chain connects TRBV4-3 to TRBJ1-1; possibly TRBD1 for D (5 bases). Germline V gene data show CDR1 as LGHNA and CDR2 as YSLEER. With 0 bases removed from V and 0 bases from J, the gap between germline ends came to 8 bases. This CDR3 spans 15 amino acids. The CDR3, as DNA: TGCGCCAGCAGCCAAGAAGCGGGGGTGAACACTGAAGCTTTCTTT. This gives the protein CASSQEAGVNTEAFF.

V and J are TRBV19 and TRBJ2-5; TRBD2 matches at 13 bases. Germline V lookup: CDR1 LNHDA, CDR2 SQIVND (reference sequence). The CDR3 contains 18 residues. The V gene end was trimmed by 1 base and the J gene end by 0 bases; junction bases not matched to a gene: 5. The CDR3 DNA reads as TGTGCCAGTAGTATAGGACTAGCGGGGGGCCCTCACCAAGAGACCCAGTACTTC. This translates into CASSIGLAGGPHQETQYF. The complete variable domain, with remaining parts taken from reference TRBV19 and TRBJ2-5, reads DGGITQSPKYLFRKEGQNVTLSCEQNLNHDAMYWYRQDPGQGLRLIYYSQIVNDFQKGDIAEGYSVSREKKESFPLTVTSAQKNPTAFYLCASSIGLAGGPHQETQYFGPGTRLLVL.

CDR3 sequence: CATGTGGGIHGYTF. CDR3 nucleotide sequence: TGTGCCACAGGGACAGGGGGCGGGATTCATGGCTACACCTTC. The V and J genes are TRBV6-5 and TRBJ1-2; 12 bases align to TRBD1. This CDR3 region has 14 residues. Trimming removed 10 bases from V and 6 bases from J; junction bases left unmatched: 9. Germline assignment: CDR1 MNHEY and CDR2 SVGAGI.

This clone has a single count. V usage is TRBV6-5 and J usage is TRBJ2-1; D possibly corresponds to TRBD1 (6 bases). The V and J ends lost 7 bases and 7 bases respectively, with 17 bases between them. The CDR3 covers 14 residues. Germline CDR1 reads MNHEY; CDR2 reads SVGAGI. This CDR3 reads CASKGIRGRNEQFF. For the CDR3, the DNA is TGTGCCAGCAAGGGTATCAGGGGTCGGAATGAGCAGTTCTTC.

In this sample, this clone turned up once. The chain recombines TRBV6-1 with TRBJ2-7; TRBD2 matches 8 bases. Trimming cost V 3 bases and J 1 base; bases outside gene matches: 8. This CDR3 region has 16 residues. Germline CDR1 MNHNS, CDR2 SASEGT. CDR3 residues: CASSDPQRGSSYEQYF. DNA for the CDR3: TGTGCCAGCAGTGACCCCCAGCGGGGGTCTTCCTACGAGCAGTACTTC.

The J gene is TRBJ2-3, the V gene TRBV27; 12 bases line up with TRBD2. The V segment lost 6 bases and the J segment 2 bases; nucleotides outside the gene matches: 9. The CDR3 length is 17 residues. CDR1 MNHEY and CDR2 SMNVEV come from the germline V gene (reference sequence). The CDR3: CASRRLTSGGHTDTQYF. The CDR3 coding sequence is TGTGCCAGCAGGAGACTCACTAGCGGGGGGCACACAGATACGCAGTATTTT.

This chain connects TRBV19 to TRBJ1-1; maybe TRBD1 (6 bases). This CDR3 region has 13 residues. CDR1 LNHDA and CDR2 SQIVND come from the germline V gene (reference sequence). The V end lost 8 bases, the J end lost 1 base, and 11 bases lay between the germline ends. The CDR3 sequence is CASGQIRNTEAFF. In DNA, the CDR3 is TGTGCCAGTGGACAGATCAGGAACACTGAAGCTTTCTTT.

The chain employs TRBV27 and TRBJ1-5, with D unclear. The CDR3 runs to 13 residues. Germline loops: CDR1 MNHEY, CDR2 SMNVEV (reference sequence). V gave up 3 bases and J gave up 2 bases, with 5 bases separating them. In DNA form, the CDR3 reads TGTGCCAGCAGTTTCGGGGGCAATCAGCCCCAGCATTTT. It translates to CASSFGGNQPQHF.

The gene calls are TRBV21-1 and TRBJ2-2; the table assigns TRBD2, which was not confirmed against the DNA. TRBV21-1 is reported as a pseudogene. The CDR3 sequence is 16 residues long. The CDR3 coding sequence is TGTGCCAGCAGCAAATCCTGCGCCGGGGTGACCGGGGAGCTGTTTTTT. It is translated as CASSKSCAGVTGELFF.

The chain recombines TRBV6-5 with TRBJ2-7; D possibly corresponds to TRBD1 (5 bases). Germline values: CDR1 MNHEY, CDR2 SVGAGI. There are 14 residues in the CDR3. Between the trimmed V and J ends, which lost 5 bases and 3 bases, there was a span of 14 bases. The CDR3 region is CASSKQGSHYEQYF. The CDR3 nucleotides read TGTGCCAGCAGTAAGCAGGGATCCCACTACGAGCAGTACTTC.

The chain has TRBV10-3 and TRBJ1-6; 8 bases are a match to TRBD1. V gave up 10 bases and J gave up 2 bases; unmatched junction bases: 7. This CDR3 has 15 residues. Germline-derived CDR1 and CDR2 are ENHRY and SYGVKD. The DNA for the CDR3 is TGTGCCACCGACAGGGGAGAAACCTATAATTCACCCCTCCACTTT. Protein: CATDRGETYNSPLHF.

This sequence joins TRBV5-1 and TRBJ2-7; 8 bases are a match to TRBD1. The V gene end was trimmed by 4 bases and the J gene end by 2 bases; junction bases not matched to a gene: 5. The germline gives CDR1 SGHRS, CDR2 YFSETQ. The length of the CDR3 is 14 residues. The CDR3 spells CASSRWDRTYEQYF. The CDR3, as DNA: TGCGCCAGCAGCCGTTGGGACAGGACCTACGAGCAGTACTTC.

The genes are TRBV3-1 (or the pseudogene TRBV3-2) and TRBJ2-7, with D possibly being TRBD1 (6 bases). Germline assignment: CDR1 LGHDT and CDR2 YNNKEL (reference sequence). The CDR3 spans 15 residues. V lost 5 bases to trimming and J lost 6 bases, with 20 bases between them. The CDR3 nucleotides are TGTGCCAGCAGCTCGCAGGGGATGACGGGTTTCGAGCAGTACTTC. This translates into CASSSQGMTGFEQYF.

This rearrangement joins TRBV10-1 to TRBJ2-5, with 9 bases identical to TRBD2. CDR1 and CDR2 from the germline V gene are WNHNN and SYGVQD (reference sequence). The V and J ends lost 7 bases and 1 base, in that order; junction bases with no gene match: 7. The CDR3 has 15 amino acids. CDR3 coding DNA: TGCGCCAGCAACCTAGCGGGGATATTCCAAGAGACCCAGTACTTC. Translation: CASNLAGIFQETQYF.

This clone was seen just once. In nucleotides, the CDR3 is TGTGCCAGCAGCCAACAGGGGGTTCGAGAGACCCAGTACTTC. This sequence encodes CASSQQGVRETQYF. The chain joins TRBV6-5 to TRBJ2-5; TRBD1 aligns across 8 bases. The germline gives CDR1 MNHEY, CDR2 SVGAGI. The CDR3 is 14 amino acids. The V segment lost 6 bases and the J segment 4 bases; nucleotides outside the gene matches: 7.

The count of this clone is one. The chain uses TRBV23-1 and TRBJ1-1; the match to TRBD1 covers 9 bases. TRBV23-1 is an open reading frame whose function is uncertain. J lost 3 bases, V lost 6 bases, and 11 bases had no gene match. The CDR3 extends over 16 amino acids. This chain's CDR3 is CASRPFRDREDTEAFF. The DNA for the CDR3 is TGCGCCAGCAGGCCTTTCCGGGACAGGGAGGACACTGAAGCTTTCTTT.

The V call is TRBV5-1, the J call TRBJ1-2; 11 bases match TRBD1. Germline V gene lookup returns CDR1 SGHRS and CDR2 YFSETQ. This CDR3 has 16 amino acids. Trimming cost V 4 bases and J 4 bases; bases outside gene matches: 9. The CDR3 bases are TGCGCCAGCAGCCCCTCCCCGGGACAGGGGGTCTATGGCTACACCTTC. Its protein is CASSPSPGQGVYGYTF.

The chain has TRBV18 and TRBJ2-1, with 9 bases identical to TRBD2. The CDR3 totals 15 residues. J was trimmed by 2 bases and V by 3 bases; bases with no gene match: 2. CDR1 and CDR2 (germline): KGHSH, LQKENI. The CDR3 DNA follows: TGTGCCAGCTCACCCATAGCGGGAGCCTACAATGAGCAGTTCTTC. Protein: CASSPIAGAYNEQFF.

The chain has TRBV5-4 and TRBJ2-1, with TRBD2 matching 7 bases. The J segment lost 1 base and the V segment lost 4 bases, leaving 5 bases of the junction unmatched. CDR3 length: 15 amino acids. The germline CDR1 and CDR2 sequences are SGHNT and YYREEE (reference sequence). The chain's CDR3 is CASSPLAVSYNEQFF. The CDR3 nucleotides are TGTGCCAGCAGCCCCCTAGCGGTATCCTACAATGAGCAGTTCTTC. The full variable domain, in which reference TRBV5-4 and TRBJ2-1 provide the parts outside the CDR3, is ETGVTQSPTHLIKTRGQQVTLRCSSQSGHNTVSWYQQALGQGPQFIFQYYREEENGRGNFPPRFSGLQFPNYSSELNVNALELDDSALYLCASSPLAVSYNEQFFGPGTRLTVL.

The rearrangement links TRBV7-8 to TRBJ2-7; the match to TRBD1 covers 7 bases. The CDR3 covers 12 residues. Germline CDR1 and CDR2: SGHVS and FQNEAQ. J lost 9 bases, V lost 4 bases, and 6 bases had no gene match. The CDR3: CASSSPDRWQYF. The CDR3 nucleotides read TGTGCCAGCAGCTCCCCGGACAGGTGGCAGTACTTC.

This chain joins TRBV27 and TRBJ2-2, with 7 bases identical to TRBD1. V lost 5 bases to trimming and J lost 3 bases; unmatched junction nucleotides: 6. This CDR3 comprises 15 residues. Germline CDR1 and CDR2: MNHEY and SMNVEV (reference sequence). For the CDR3, the DNA is TGTGCCAGCAGTCCTCTCGGGACAGACACCGGGGAGCTGTTTTTT. Protein sequence: CASSPLGTDTGELFF.

The V and J genes are TRBV5-1 and TRBJ2-7, with D perhaps matching TRBD1 (6 bases). Trimming took 3 bases from V and 4 from J, leaving 17 bases between them. Per the germline V gene, CDR1 is SGHRS and CDR2 is YFSETQ. The CDR3 covers 15 residues. The CDR3 DNA reads as TGCGCCAGCAGCTCCGGGACATCGAGTTTTTACGAGCAGTACTTC. Amino acids: CASSSGTSSFYEQYF.

The V call is TRBV5-1, the J call TRBJ2-2; a weak D match, TRBD1 (6 bases). Germline CDR1 reads SGHRS; CDR2 reads YFSETQ. CDR3 size: 15 residues. Trimming cost V 5 bases and J 0 bases, with 11 bases left between them. In DNA form, the CDR3 reads TGCGCCAGCAGTATGGACAGATCGAACACCGGGGAGCTGTTTTTT. This encodes CASSMDRSNTGELFF.